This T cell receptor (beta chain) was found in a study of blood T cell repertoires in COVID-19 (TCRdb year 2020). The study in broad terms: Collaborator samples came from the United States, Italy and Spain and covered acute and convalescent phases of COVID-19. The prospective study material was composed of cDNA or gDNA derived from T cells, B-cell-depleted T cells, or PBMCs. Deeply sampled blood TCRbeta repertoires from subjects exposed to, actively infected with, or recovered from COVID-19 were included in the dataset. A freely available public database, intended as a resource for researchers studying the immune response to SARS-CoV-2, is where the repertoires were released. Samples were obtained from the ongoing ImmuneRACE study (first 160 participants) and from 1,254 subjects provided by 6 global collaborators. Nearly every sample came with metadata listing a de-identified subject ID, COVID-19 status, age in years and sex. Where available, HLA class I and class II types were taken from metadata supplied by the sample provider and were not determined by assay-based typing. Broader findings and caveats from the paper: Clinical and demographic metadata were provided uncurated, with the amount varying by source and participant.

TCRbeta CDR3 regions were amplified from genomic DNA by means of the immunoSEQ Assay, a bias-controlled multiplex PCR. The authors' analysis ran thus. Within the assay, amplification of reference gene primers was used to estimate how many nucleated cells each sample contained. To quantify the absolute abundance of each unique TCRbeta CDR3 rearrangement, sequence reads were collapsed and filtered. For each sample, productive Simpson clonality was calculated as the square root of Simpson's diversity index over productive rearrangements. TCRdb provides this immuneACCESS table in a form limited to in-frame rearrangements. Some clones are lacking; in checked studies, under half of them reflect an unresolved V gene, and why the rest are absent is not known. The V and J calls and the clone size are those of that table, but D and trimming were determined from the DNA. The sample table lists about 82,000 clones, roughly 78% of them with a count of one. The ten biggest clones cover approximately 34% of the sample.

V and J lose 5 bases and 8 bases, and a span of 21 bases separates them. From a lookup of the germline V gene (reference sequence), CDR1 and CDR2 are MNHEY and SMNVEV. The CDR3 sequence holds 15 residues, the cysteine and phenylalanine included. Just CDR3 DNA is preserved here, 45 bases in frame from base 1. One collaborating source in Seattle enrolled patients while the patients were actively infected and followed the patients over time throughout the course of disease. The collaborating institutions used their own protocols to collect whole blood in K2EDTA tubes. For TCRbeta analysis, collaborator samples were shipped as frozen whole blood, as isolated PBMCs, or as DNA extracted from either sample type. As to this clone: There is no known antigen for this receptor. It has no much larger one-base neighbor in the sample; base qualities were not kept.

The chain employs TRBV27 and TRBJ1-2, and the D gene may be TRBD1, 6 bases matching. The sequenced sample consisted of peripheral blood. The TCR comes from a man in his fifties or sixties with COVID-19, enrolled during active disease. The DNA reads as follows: TGTGCCAGCAGTCCTATTGGGGGAATACAGGGAGGCTACACCTTC. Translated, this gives CASSPIGGIQGGYTF.